Listed here are 18 T cell receptor beta chains from one sample, sequenced in a study of PD-1 blockade in classical Hodgkin lymphoma. Each patient relapsed following autologous stem cell transplantation, and prior brentuximab vedotin exposure differed. The repertoire was sequenced with immunoSEQ multiplex PCR; TCRdb's copy has only in-frame clones and lacks some. This table holds 25,000 to 30,000 clones, about two thirds found once. The sample here was peripheral blood mononuclear cells (PBMCs), taken before the second cycle of nivolumab. The receptors derive from a human donor with classical Hodgkin lymphoma.

V gene TRBV11-2 combines with J gene TRBJ2-5; 8 nucleotides match TRBD2. Germline trimming cut 0 bases from V and 7 bases from J; bases unmatched to any gene: 7. Germline V gene data show CDR1 as SGHAT and CDR2 as FQNNGV. The CDR3 loop spans 15 amino acids. The CDR3 region is CASSLDQREWGTQYF. In DNA, the CDR3 is TGTGCCAGCAGCTTAGATCAGCGGGAGTGGGGGACCCAGTACTTC.

The rearrangement joins TRBV4-3 to TRBJ2-7; tentatively, D is TRBD2 (5 bases). Deletions cut 1 base from V and 1 base from J, with 11 bases between. Germline CDR1 LGHNA, CDR2 YSLEER. The CDR3 totals 15 residues. CDR3 protein: CASSQGLGGSYEQYF. CDR3 DNA sequence: TGCGCCAGCAGCCAAGGTCTCGGCGGGTCCTACGAGCAGTACTTC.

The V call is TRBV6-5, the J call TRBJ2-1; TRBD2 matches 8 bases. The germline gives CDR1 MNHEY, CDR2 SVGAGI. The CDR3 length is 15 residues. Losses at the gene ends were 4 bases for V and 4 bases for J; bases not matched to a gene: 6. CDR3 DNA: TGTGCCAGCAGTTCGAGCGGGGGCCTTTACAATGAGCAGTTCTTC. Translated, it gives CASSSSGGLYNEQFF.

V is TRBV28 and J is TRBJ2-7; the match to TRBD1 covers 9 bases. This CDR3 region has 15 residues. Germline loops: CDR1 MDHEN, CDR2 SYDVKM. V lost 3 bases and J lost 2; bases outside the gene matches: 5. CDR3 residues: CASSFLGTGPYEQYF. The CDR3, as DNA: TGTGCCAGCAGTTTTCTGGGGACAGGGCCCTACGAGCAGTACTTC.

The genes are TRBV7-8 and TRBJ2-3; no clear D. Germline V CDR1 and CDR2: SGHVS, FQNEAQ. CDR3 length equals 13 residues. V lost 5 bases to trimming and J lost 2 bases, with 8 bases between them. The CDR3 DNA follows: TGTGCCAGCAGCCACGACACCACAGATACGCAGTATTTT. Its translation is CASSHDTTDTQYF.

The chain employs TRBV28 and TRBJ1-3; D may be TRBD1 (5 bases). CDR3 length equals 16 residues. The ends were cut back, 2 bases at V and 3 bases at J, with 14 bases in the middle. Germline lookup yields CDR1 MDHEN and CDR2 SYDVKM. The CDR3 loop reads CASSLPAGSYGNTIYF. The CDR3 nucleotides are TGTGCCAGCAGTTTACCGGCAGGGTCTTATGGAAACACCATATATTTT.

The CDR3 nucleotides are TGCGCCAGCAGCTTGGACCCTCTCGGTGGCACTGAAGCTTTCTTT. Translation: CASSLDPLGGTEAFF. The V call is TRBV5-1, the J call TRBJ1-1; D call uncertain. V dropped 0 bases and J dropped 4 bases, with 13 bases sitting between them. This CDR3 contains 15 residues. Germline CDR1 SGHRS, CDR2 YFSETQ.

V gene TRBV4-1 combines with J gene TRBJ2-2; D gene unclear. Trimming pared 3 bases from V and 10 bases from J, leaving 15 bases between. The CDR3 covers 14 residues. CDR1 is MGHRA and CDR2 is YSYEKL in the germline V gene. The DNA for the CDR3 is TGCGCCAGCAGCCAGATACAACCCGCCCAGGAGCTGTTTTTT. Translating it yields CASSQIQPAQELFF.

CDR3 sequence: CASSSRGSSQTQYF. The CDR3 DNA is TGTGCCAGCAGCTCCCGGGGGTCCTCTCAGACCCAGTACTTC. The genes are TRBV11-3 and TRBJ2-5; TRBD2 is a possible D gene (6 bases). This CDR3 has 14 residues. The V end lost 4 bases, the J end lost 6 bases, and 15 bases lay between the germline ends. The germline V gene has CDR1 SGHNT and CDR2 YENEEA.

The sample holds a few counts of this clone. J is TRBJ2-2 and V is TRBV1; the table's D call, TRBD2, was not checked against the DNA. TRBV1 is shown as a pseudogene. The CDR3 loop spans 15 amino acids. CDR3 sequence (DNA): TGCACCAGCAGCCTAGGGAGACGGAACACCGGGGAGCTGTTTTTT. It codes for CTSSLGRRNTGELFF.

The gene calls are TRBV14 and TRBJ2-7; 7 nucleotides match TRBD1. Germline CDR1 reads SGHDN; CDR2 reads FVKESK. V lost 4 bases to trimming and J lost 0 bases; unmatched junction nucleotides: 9. The CDR3 contains 16 residues. The CDR3 protein is CASSPLPWDSSYEQYF. CDR3 bases: TGTGCCAGCAGCCCGCTGCCCTGGGACAGCTCCTACGAGCAGTACTTC.

CDR3 protein: CASSLGAGSDGTEAFF. The CDR3 coding sequence is TGTGCCAGCAGCTTGGGGGCAGGGAGCGACGGCACTGAAGCTTTCTTT. The chain carries TRBV5-6 and TRBJ1-1; the D gene is possibly TRBD1 (5 bases). The length of the CDR3 is 16 residues. V lost 0 bases and J lost 4, with 16 bases in between. CDR1 is SGHDT, CDR2 YYEEEE, per germline.

The chain is built from TRBV12-5 and TRBJ1-6, with a weak D call TRBD1 (6 bases). V shed 0 bases and J shed 9 bases, with 24 bases lying between them. CDR1 is LGHNT and CDR2 is FRNRAP in the germline V gene. The CDR3 contains 19 residues. The CDR3 loop reads CASGLVLLLKSTGPSPLHF. CDR3 nucleotide sequence: TGTGCTAGTGGTTTGGTACTCCTCCTTAAATCGACAGGCCCTTCACCCCTCCACTTT.

This clone turned up a few times. The genes are TRBV19 and TRBJ1-1; 10 nucleotides match TRBD1. The CDR3 covers 16 residues. Germline CDR1 reads LNHDA; CDR2 reads SQIVND (reference sequence). With V trimmed by 10 bases and J by 7 bases, 18 bases remained unmatched. The CDR3 reads CATTPRDRGESFEAFF. CDR3 bases: TGTGCCACCACACCTCGGGACAGGGGAGAGTCATTTGAAGCTTTCTTT.

This clone occurred a few times. The J gene is TRBJ2-7, the V gene TRBV7-9; maybe TRBD1 (5 bases). Germline V gives CDR1 SEHNR, CDR2 FQNEAQ (reference sequence). V was shortened by 5 bases and J by 6 bases, with 17 bases between the two germline ends. The CDR3 totals 14 residues. CDR3 nucleotides: TGTGCCAGCAGCCCATCTGGACACCCTCGCGAGCAGTACTTC. Protein product: CASSPSGHPREQYF.

V usage is TRBV4-3 and J usage is TRBJ2-3; D tentatively fits TRBD1 or TRBD2 (5 bases each). Germline V CDR1 and CDR2: LGHNA, YSLEER. The CDR3 extends over 15 amino acids. V gave up 3 bases and J gave up 3 bases, with 13 bases separating them. The CDR3 nucleotides are TGCGCCAGCAGCCATATTGGTGGGACGACAGATACGCAGTATTTT. Its protein product is CASSHIGGTTDTQYF.

CDR3 in DNA: TGTGCTAGTGGCAGAACGGAAATTTCTGAAGCTTTCTTT. As protein: CASGRTEISEAFF. The chain couples TRBV12-5 to TRBJ1-1; D unresolved. Germline loops: CDR1 LGHNT, CDR2 FRNRAP. CDR3 length: 13 amino acids. V lost 6 bases and J lost 6, with 14 bases in between.

This chain joins TRBV6-5 and TRBJ2-3; the D gene is possibly TRBD1 (7 bases). The CDR3 extends over 14 amino acids. Germline CDR1 is MNHEY and CDR2 is SVGAGI. Trimming cost V 4 bases and J 6 bases, with 14 bases left between them. In DNA form, the CDR3 reads TGTGCCAGCAGTTCTGGCAGGGGGGATGATACGCAGTATTTT. It specifies CASSSGRGDDTQYF.